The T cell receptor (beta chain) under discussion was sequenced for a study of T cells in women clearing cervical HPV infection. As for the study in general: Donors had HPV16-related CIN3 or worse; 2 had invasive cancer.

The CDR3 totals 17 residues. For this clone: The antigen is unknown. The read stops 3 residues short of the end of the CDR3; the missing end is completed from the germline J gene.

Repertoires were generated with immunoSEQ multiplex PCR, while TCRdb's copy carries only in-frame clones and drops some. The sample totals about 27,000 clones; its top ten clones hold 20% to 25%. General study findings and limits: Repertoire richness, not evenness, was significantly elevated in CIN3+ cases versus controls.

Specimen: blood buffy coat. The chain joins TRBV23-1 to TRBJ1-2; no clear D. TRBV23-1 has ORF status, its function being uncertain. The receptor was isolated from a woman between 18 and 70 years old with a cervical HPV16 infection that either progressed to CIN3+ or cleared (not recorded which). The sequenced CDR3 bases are TGCGCCAGCAGTCAAATCACGGGGTTTCTAGCCAAAAACATC. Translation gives CASSQITGFLAKNI. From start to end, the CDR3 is CASSQITGFLAKNIYTF.